The 18 T cell receptor gamma chains below come from one sample, sequenced in a study of Vδ1+ human thymocytes. General study points: Thymic TRG and TRD repertoires appeared highly polyclonal, with Gaussian CDR3 length distributions.

Extracted RNA was reverse transcribed into cDNA. The CDR3 regions were amplified by multiplex PCR from V-gene primers to a constant-region primer. TCRdb re-called the multiplex PCR reads via CATT. The sample consists of tens of thousands of gamma-chain clones, 20% to 25% of them appearing once. These receptors' antigens are unknown. Sample: Vdelta1+ gamma-delta thymocytes from the thymus. Sample subset: FACS-sorted CD3+ TCRalphabeta- TCRVdelta1+ TCRVdelta2- thymocytes. The source is a girl in the first two years of life who had congenital heart surgery.

The rearrangement uses TRGV4 and TRGJ1 or TRGJ2. V dropped 4 bases and J dropped 3; count of bases not matched to a gene: 9. Germline values: CDR1 EGSTGY, CDR2 YDSYTSSV. This CDR3 region has 14 residues. In DNA, the CDR3 is TGTGCCACCTGGGACGGGACATTTTATTATAAGAAACTCTTT. Translation gives CATWDGTFYYKKLF.

This clone has more than one count but fewer than ten. This chain joins TRGV2 and TRGJ1 or TRGJ2. With V trimmed by 0 bases and J by 8 bases, 7 bases remained unmatched. The CDR3 consists of 13 residues. CDR1 and CDR2 (germline): EGSNGY, YDSYNSKV. The CDR3 protein is CATWDGGRHKKLF. DNA of the CDR3: TGTGCCACCTGGGACGGGGGTCGGCATAAGAAACTCTTT.

This clone ranks as medium-sized. Distinct nucleotide sequences in the sample also encode this CDR3. The rearrangement uses TRGV2 and TRGJ1 or TRGJ2. Germline CDR1 and CDR2: EGSNGY and YDSYNSKV. There are 13 residues in the CDR3. V trimming: 0 bases; J trimming: 7 bases; junction bases outside the gene matches: 6. CDR3 protein: CATWDGRGYKKLF. In DNA form, the CDR3 reads TGTGCCACCTGGGACGGGCGGGGATATAAGAAACTCTTT.

This clone was recorded a few times. V usage is TRGV8 and J usage is TRGJ1 or TRGJ2. Trimming removed 2 bases from V and 16 bases from J; junction bases left unmatched: 5. The CDR3 extends over 9 amino acids. Germline lookup yields CDR1 VENAVY and CDR2 YDSYNSRV. The CDR3 here is CATWDMRLF. CDR3 in DNA: TGTGCCACCTGGGATATGCGGCTCTTT.

The chain links TRGV3 to TRGJ1 or TRGJ2. CDR3 length: 16 amino acids. Trimming took 0 bases from V and 12 from J; bases not matched to a gene: 20. Germline loops: CDR1 VTNTFY, CDR2 YDVSTARD (reference sequence). CDR3 DNA: TGTGCCACCTGGGACAGGCTGTCCGACCCTCCTTTCGGGAAACTCTTT. Protein: CATWDRLSDPPFGKLF.

The chain is built from TRGV4 and TRGJ1 or TRGJ2. Germline-derived CDR1 and CDR2 are EGSTGY and YDSYTSSV. This CDR3 has 15 amino acids. J was trimmed by 2 bases and V by 0 bases; bases with no gene match: 7. CDR3 DNA sequence: TGTGCCACCTGGGATGGGCCTCAAGATTATTATAAGAAACTCTTT. Translated, it gives CATWDGPQDYYKKLF.

The V gene is TRGV9, the J gene TRGJ1 or TRGJ2. This CDR3 comprises 13 residues. From germline, CDR1 is GITISATS and CDR2 ISYDGTV (reference sequence). The V and J ends lost 3 bases and 3 bases, in that order; junction bases with no gene match: 5. DNA of the CDR3: TGTGCCTTGTGGGAGATGGCTTATTATAAGAAACTCTTT. Amino acids: CALWEMAYYKKLF.

This clone was seen more than once but under ten times. The chain carries TRGV4 and TRGJ1 or TRGJ2. In germline, CDR1 is EGSTGY, CDR2 YDSYTSSV. V lost 0 bases and J lost 11; bases outside the gene matches: 7. CDR3 length: 12 amino acids. As DNA, the CDR3 is TGTGCCACCTGGGATGGGCAATTCGAGAAACTCTTT. Protein sequence: CATWDGQFEKLF.

This clone was observed a few times. Other DNA sequences in this specimen translate into the identical CDR3. This sequence joins TRGV9 and TRGJ1 or TRGJ2. This CDR3 comprises 12 residues. Trimming took 0 bases from V and 10 from J; bases not matched to a gene: 6. Germline V gives CDR1 GITISATS, CDR2 ISYDGTV (reference sequence). The DNA of the CDR3 is TGTGCCTTGTGGGAGGTGAGGGGAAAGAAACTCTTT. Translating gives CALWEVRGKKLF.

As concerns this clone: This may stem from a read error, because a much larger clone lies one nucleotide away. Other DNA sequences of this sample code for an identical CDR3. V and J are TRGV9 and TRGJ1 or TRGJ2. J gave up 1 base and V 0 bases, and 3 bases lay outside the gene matches. Germline V lookup: CDR1 GITISATS, CDR2 ISYDGTV (reference sequence). The CDR3 runs 14 residues. CDR3 protein: CALWEVQNYYKKLF. In DNA form, the CDR3 reads TGTGCCTTGTGGGAGGTGCAAAATTATTATAAGAAACTCTTT.

The rearrangement joins TRGV9 to TRGJ1 or TRGJ2. CDR1 is GITISATS and CDR2 is ISYDGTV in the germline V gene (reference sequence). This CDR3 has 12 amino acids. The junction had 11 bases not matched to a gene; V was cut back by 4 bases and J by 11 bases. CDR3: CALWERINQKLF. DNA for the CDR3: TGTGCCTTGTGGGAACGCATAAATCAGAAACTCTTT.

The chain is built from TRGV8 and TRGJ1 or TRGJ2. The J segment lost 2 bases and the V segment lost 3 bases, leaving 10 bases of the junction unmatched. The germline V gene has CDR1 VENAVY and CDR2 YDSYNSRV. This CDR3 region has 15 residues. The CDR3: CATWDPGKDYYKKLF. CDR3 coding DNA: TGTGCCACCTGGGATCCCGGAAAAGATTATTATAAGAAACTCTTT.

This clone has only a few counts. A read error may produce the germline difference seen at one junction end. This chain links TRGV2 with TRGJ1 or TRGJ2. CDR3 length: 14 amino acids. The germline gives CDR1 EGSNGY, CDR2 YDSYNSKV. The chain's CDR3 is CATWGGPWNYKKLF. As DNA, the CDR3 is TGTGCCACCTGGGGCGGGCCCTGGAATTATAAGAAACTCTTT.

The table lists this clone with a few counts. The chain uses TRGV3 and TRGJ1 or TRGJ2. The V gene's germline CDR1 is VTNTFY and CDR2 YDVSTARD (reference sequence). The J segment lost 8 bases and the V segment lost 7 bases, leaving 2 bases of the junction unmatched. This CDR3 is 9 amino acids long. The CDR3 DNA is TGTGCCACCTGCCATAAGAAACTCTTT. Residues: CATCHKKLF.

This clone was observed a few times. The J gene is TRGJ1 or TRGJ2, the V gene TRGV2. CDR1 and CDR2 (germline): EGSNGY, YDSYNSKV. The CDR3 covers 11 residues. The J segment lost 15 bases and the V segment lost 1 base, leaving 9 bases of the junction unmatched. DNA for the CDR3: TGTGCCACCTGGGACGGACGTGGGGGACTCTTT. Its translation: CATWDGRGGLF.

This clone has just a few counts. V and J are TRGV3 and TRGJ1 or TRGJ2. The CDR3 has 14 amino acids. Trimming cost V 0 bases and J 11 bases; bases outside gene matches: 13. Germline CDR1 reads VTNTFY; CDR2 reads YDVSTARD (reference sequence). In DNA, the CDR3 is TGTGCCACCTGGGACAGGTCGTCAGAAAGCGAGAAACTCTTT. It is translated as CATWDRSSESEKLF.

V is TRGV3 and J is TRGJP2. V was pared by 5 bases and J by 0 bases, with 3 bases of the junction left unmatched. The CDR3 is 14 amino acids. The germline CDR1 and CDR2 sequences are VTNTFY and YDVSTARD (reference sequence). In DNA, the CDR3 is TGTGCCACCTGGGGCGATAGTAGTGATTGGATCAAGACGTTT. This translates into CATWGDSSDWIKTF.

The sample holds a few counts of this clone. Just one base apart from a much larger clone, this may be a read error. This CDR3 is also generated by other DNA sequences in the sample. V gene TRGV9 combines with J gene TRGJ1 or TRGJ2. This CDR3 has 14 residues. The germline V gene encodes CDR1 GITISATS and CDR2 ISYDGTV (reference sequence). The V gene end was trimmed by 3 bases and the J gene end by 0 bases; junction bases not matched to a gene: 5. CDR3 amino acids: CALWESPNYYKKLF. CDR3 DNA sequence: TGTGCCTTGTGGGAGTCCCCGAATTATTATAAGAAACTCTTT.